These T cell receptor beta chains were read from a single sample in a study of CD8 T cells in ankylosing spondylitis. TCRdb fed the 5' RACE reads into MiXCR, producing one record per CDR3 protein. The data show about 18,000 distinct CDR3 sequences, with approximately 8.4% seen just once and roughly 36% held by the top ten. Sequenced: blood. The receptors stem from a male donor with ankylosing spondylitis or in good health (not recorded which). The CDR3 runs from the conserved cysteine through the conserved F or W. Each record gives: J gene, V gene, clone size, D gene, CDR3 DNA, CDR3 protein. A D gene is named only where the DNA matches it firmly. Expanded clones are given a class, and other clones once, few, many or no size at all.

TRBJ1-5,TRBV7-2,many,-,TGTGCCAGCAGCTTTCAGGGTTCTCAGCCCCAGCATTTT,CASSFQGSQPQHF
TRBJ2-2,TRBV20-1,many,TRBD2,TGCAGTGCAACCCCACTAGCGGGAGAGGTCGGGGAGCTGTTTTTT,CSATPLAGEVGELFF
TRBJ2-3,TRBV7-9,-,TRBD2,TGTGCCAGCAGCTCGCGGACTAGTTCTGGCACAGATACGCAGTATTTT,CASSSRTSSGTDTQYF
TRBJ1-5,TRBV5-1,few,TRBD1,TGCGCCAGCAGCCCGGGACAGGGGTATGGTCAGCCCCAGCATTTT,CASSPGQGYGQPQHF
TRBJ2-3,TRBV20-1,many,-,TGCAGTGCCTGGGGCACAGATACGCAGTATTTT,CSAWGTDTQYF
TRBJ2-7,TRBV7-2,-,TRBD2,TGTGCCAGCAGCTACGGGACTAGCGGGGAGAGGCTCTTC,CASSYGTSGERLF
TRBJ2-1,TRBV6-2/TRBV6-3,many,-,TGTGCCAGCAGTCTCCTTTCATCGGGGTACAATGAGCAGTTCTTC,CASSLLSSGYNEQFF
TRBJ2-1,TRBV29-1,-,-,TGCAGCGTTGCCGGGAATCCATATTCACTATCCTACAATGAGCAGTTCTTC,CSVAGNPYSLSYNEQFF
TRBJ2-5,TRBV7-6,many,-,TGTGCCAGCAGCTTAGTGGACCGGGGTTTGGAGACCCAGTACTTC,CASSLVDRGLETQYF
TRBJ2-1,TRBV6-1,many,-,TGTGCCAGCAGTGATCGAGGTTTACGGCAGTTCTTC,CASSDRGLRQFF
TRBJ1-1,TRBV10-3,few,TRBD1,TGTGCCATCAGTATCAGGGGGGGGAACACTGAAGCTTTCTTT,CAISIRGGNTEAFF
TRBJ1-4,TRBV25-1,-,TRBD1,TGTGCCAGCGCTAAATGGACAGGGATATTGGAAACTAATGAAAAACTGTTTTTT,CASAKWTGILETNEKLFF
TRBJ1-4,TRBV7-2,few,-,TGTGCCAGCAGCCTCGGGCGGAATAATGAAAAACTGTTTTTT,CASSLGRNNEKLFF
TRBJ2-7,TRBV12-3/TRBV12-4,many,-,TGTGCCAGCAGCCCATCGGACAACTACGAGCAGTACTTC,CASSPSDNYEQYF
TRBJ2-1,TRBV20-1,many,TRBD2,TGCAGTGCTAGAGATAAATGGGCGGGGGGGCAGTTCTTC,CSARDKWAGGQFF
TRBJ2-2,TRBV6-2/TRBV6-3,many,TRBD2,TGTGCCAGCAGTTACTGGTTAGCGGGCTCCGGGGAGCTGTTTTTT,CASSYWLAGSGELFF
TRBJ1-1,TRBV7-9,many,-,TGTGCCAGCAGCTTAGCTCTCGGGGTGGGCACTGAAGCTTTCTTT,CASSLALGVGTEAFF
TRBJ1-2,TRBV6-2/TRBV6-3,medium-sized,TRBD1,TGTGCCAGCAAGACAGGGGGCACTGGCTACACCTTC,CASKTGGTGYTF
TRBJ2-1,TRBV30,few,TRBD2,TGTGCCTGGAGTTGGGGGGGAACTATCACTTACAATGAGCAGTTCTTC,CAWSWGGTITYNEQFF
TRBJ2-1,TRBV29-1,few,-,TGCAGCGTTGTGGTGTTCTCCTACAATGAGCAGTTCTTC,CSVVVFSYNEQFF
TRBJ1-1,TRBV12-3/TRBV12-4,many,TRBD1,TGTGCCAGCAGCATAACAGGGGCCGGGACTGAAGCTTTCTTT,CASSITGAGTEAFF
TRBJ1-2,TRBV6-6,many,-,TGTGCCAGCAGGGGGGCCGATGGGGGCTACACCTTC,CASRGADGGYTF
TRBJ2-7,TRBV3-1,-,TRBD2,TGTGCCAGCAGCCAAGGGACTAGCGGGATCTACGAGCAGTACTTC,CASSQGTSGIYEQYF
TRBJ2-2,TRBV20-1,many,TRBD1,TGCAGTGCTAGTGAGGGGACAGGGTACACCGGGGAGCTGTTTTTT,CSASEGTGYTGELFF
TRBJ2-5,TRBV4-3,many,TRBD2,TGCGCCAGCAGCCAAGATTCCCACGGTCCAGCGGGAGTGGAAGAGACCCAGTACTTC,CASSQDSHGPAGVEETQYF
TRBJ1-1,TRBV29-1,many,-,TGCAGCGTTAAGAGGGCCAACACTGAAGCTTTCTTT,CSVKRANTEAFF
TRBJ2-3,TRBV10-3,few,-,TGTGCCATCACCCCGGGACTGGCCCCCGGTATGGATACGCAGTATTTT,CAITPGLAPGMDTQYF
TRBJ2-2,TRBV6-2/TRBV6-3,many,-,TGTGCCAGCAGCTCCCTTCTAACCGGGGAGCTGTTTTTT,CASSSLLTGELFF
TRBJ2-1,TRBV7-2,few,-,TGTGCCAGCAGCTGGTCCTACTACAATGAGCAGTTCTTC,CASSWSYYNEQFF
TRBJ2-1,TRBV15,medium-sized,-,TGTGCCACCAGCAGAGATCCTAAAGGGGGACAGTTCTTC,CATSRDPKGGQFF
TRBJ2-2,TRBV14,few,-,TGTGCCAGCAGCGTAATCGCCGGAGGGCACGGGGAGCTGTTTTTT,CASSVIAGGHGELFF
TRBJ2-3,TRBV7-7,many,-,TGTGCTAGCAGCTACGCCGGGGGGCTGACAGATACGCAGTATTTT,CASSYAGGLTDTQYF
TRBJ1-4,TRBV9,-,-,TGTGCCAGCAGCGCCCCAGGGTTGGGTAATGAAAAACTGTTTTTT,CASSAPGLGNEKLFF
TRBJ1-2,TRBV20-1,-,-,TGCAGTGCCCAAGCCCAATATGGCTACACCTTC,CSAQAQYGYTF
TRBJ2-2,TRBV27,many,-,TGTGCCAGCAGTTCTGACAGAGCGAACACCGGGGAGCTGTTTTTT,CASSSDRANTGELFF
TRBJ2-3,TRBV5-1,many,-,TGCGCCAGCAGCCCCTGGGCGGGGGCCCCGAGCACAGATACGCAGTATTTT,CASSPWAGAPSTDTQYF
TRBJ2-7,TRBV7-2,many,TRBD2,TGTGCCAGCAGCCCCATAGCGGGAGAGGTTAGCGAGCAGTACTTC,CASSPIAGEVSEQYF
TRBJ2-2,TRBV25-1,many,TRBD2,TGTGCCAGCAGTGCTCGGCGGGAGGGAAACACCGGGGAGCTGTTTTTT,CASSARREGNTGELFF
TRBJ2-5,TRBV12-3/TRBV12-4,few,TRBD1,TGTGCCAGCAGTTTGACTACCGTTACCGGGACAGCGAAAGAGACCCAGTACTTC,CASSLTTVTGTAKETQYF
TRBJ2-7,TRBV12-3/TRBV12-4,many,-,TGTGCCAGCAGGCCAGGGGGGTACTACTACGAGCAGTACTTC,CASRPGGYYYEQYF
TRBJ2-5,TRBV13,-,-,TGTGCCAGCAGCAACCGGGACCGCCTGGTGGAGACCCAGTACTTC,CASSNRDRLVETQYF
TRBJ1-2,TRBV9,many,TRBD1,TGTGCCAGCAGCACTTGGGACAGAGCTAACTATGGCTACACCTTC,CASSTWDRANYGYTF
TRBJ2-7,TRBV12-3/TRBV12-4,many,TRBD2,TGTGCCAGCAGAACCTCCCGGACTAGCGGGAGGGCCGGCGAGCAGTACTTC,CASRTSRTSGRAGEQYF
TRBJ2-7,TRBV2,many,-,TGTGCCAGCAGTGAGTATAGTGGGTCCTACGAGCAGTACTTC,CASSEYSGSYEQYF
TRBJ2-3,TRBV24-1,many,TRBD2,TGTGCCACCAGTGATCCCGGGGGGACGGGAGGGGGTACAGATACGCAGTATTTT,CATSDPGGTGGGTDTQYF
TRBJ2-1,TRBV5-1,many,-,TGCGCCAGCAGATCAGCTCACGCTTATCATGAGCAGTTCTTC,CASRSAHAYHEQFF
TRBJ2-3,TRBV29-1,many,-,TGCAGCGTTGAAGAGCCGAGGGATACGCAGTATTTT,CSVEEPRDTQYF
TRBJ1-4,TRBV5-5,-,-,TGTGCCAGCAGTTCTCCAGGGGCGAATGAAAAACTGTTTTTT,CASSSPGANEKLFF
TRBJ1-1,TRBV3-1,-,-,TGTGCCAGCAGCCCAACCGGAGGGGCGAACACTGAAGCTTTCTTT,CASSPTGGANTEAFF
TRBJ2-1,TRBV7-2,many,TRBD2,TGTGCCAGCAGCCCTGGACTAGCGGGGTCCAATGAGCAGTTCTTC,CASSPGLAGSNEQFF
TRBJ2-2,TRBV5-1,many,-,TGCGCCAGCAGCCCAACCTCGAACACCGGGGAGCTGTTTTTT,CASSPTSNTGELFF
TRBJ1-1,TRBV9,-,-,TGTGCCAGCAGACCTTTCACAGGCATGAACACTGAAGCTTTCTTT,CASRPFTGMNTEAFF
TRBJ2-2,TRBV28,many,-,TGTGCCAGCCGGGAGAACACCGGGGAGCTGTTTTTT,CASRENTGELFF
TRBJ1-5,TRBV7-2,few,TRBD1,TGTGCCAGCAGCCCCACAGGGGGCGGAATAACCAATCAGCCCCAGCATTTT,CASSPTGGGITNQPQHF
TRBJ2-3,TRBV29-1,many,-,TGCAGCGTCACAGGGACCGGCACAGATACGCAGTATTTT,CSVTGTGTDTQYF
TRBJ1-2,TRBV20-1,-,TRBD1,TGCAGTGCTAGAGTTCCCTCGGGGACAGGGTACGGCTACACCTTC,CSARVPSGTGYGYTF
TRBJ2-5,TRBV29-1,many,-,TGCAGCGTTGGGCTCACTGGGGAGACCCAGTACTTC,CSVGLTGETQYF
TRBJ2-5,TRBV9,many,-,TGTGCCAGCAGCTATGGGACAAATCAAGAGACCCAGTACTTC,CASSYGTNQETQYF
TRBJ2-3,TRBV24-1,-,-,TGTGCCACCAGTGACCTGATGGGGTTGGATACGCAGTATTTT,CATSDLMGLDTQYF
TRBJ1-1,TRBV7-9,many,-,TGTGCCAGCAGCTTAGCGGCAGCTGGCACTGAAGCTTTCTTT,CASSLAAAGTEAFF